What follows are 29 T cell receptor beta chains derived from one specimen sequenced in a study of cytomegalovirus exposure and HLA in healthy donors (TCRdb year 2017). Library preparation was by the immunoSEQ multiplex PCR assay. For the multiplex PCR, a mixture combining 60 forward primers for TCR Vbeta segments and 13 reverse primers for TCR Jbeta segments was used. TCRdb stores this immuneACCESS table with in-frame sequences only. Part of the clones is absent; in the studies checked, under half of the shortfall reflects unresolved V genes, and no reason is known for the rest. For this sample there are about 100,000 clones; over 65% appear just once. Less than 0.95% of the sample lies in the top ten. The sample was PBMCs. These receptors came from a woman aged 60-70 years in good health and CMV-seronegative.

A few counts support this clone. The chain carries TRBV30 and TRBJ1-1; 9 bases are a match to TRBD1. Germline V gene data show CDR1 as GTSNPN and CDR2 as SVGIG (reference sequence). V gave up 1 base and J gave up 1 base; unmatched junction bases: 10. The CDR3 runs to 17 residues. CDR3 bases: TGTGCCTGGAGTGAAAAGGACAGGGGCGGTGGGAACACTGAAGCTTTCTTT. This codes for CAWSEKDRGGGNTEAFF. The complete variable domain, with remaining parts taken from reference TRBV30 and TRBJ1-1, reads SQTIHQWPATLVQPVGSPLSLECTVEGTSNPNLYWYRQAAGRGLQLLFYSVGIGQISSEVPQNLSASRPQDRQFILSSKKLLLSDSGFYLCAWSEKDRGGGNTEAFFGQGTRLTVV.

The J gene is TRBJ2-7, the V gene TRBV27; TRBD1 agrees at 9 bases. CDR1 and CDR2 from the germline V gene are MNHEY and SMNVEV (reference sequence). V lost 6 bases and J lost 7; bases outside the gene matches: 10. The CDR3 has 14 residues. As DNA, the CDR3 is TGTGCCAGCAGGGGACAGGGACCCCCTTGGGAGCAGTACTTC. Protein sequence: CASRGQGPPWEQYF.

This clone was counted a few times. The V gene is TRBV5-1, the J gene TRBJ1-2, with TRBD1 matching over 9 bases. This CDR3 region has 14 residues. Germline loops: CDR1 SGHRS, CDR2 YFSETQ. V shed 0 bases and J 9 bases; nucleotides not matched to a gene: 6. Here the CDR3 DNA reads TGCGCCAGCAGCTTGGAGGGACAGGGAAATAGCTACACCTTC. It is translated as CASSLEGQGNSYTF.

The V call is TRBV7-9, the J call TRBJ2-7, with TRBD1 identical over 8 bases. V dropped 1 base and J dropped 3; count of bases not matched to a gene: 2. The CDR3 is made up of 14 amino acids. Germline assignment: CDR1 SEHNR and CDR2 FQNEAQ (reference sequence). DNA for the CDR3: TGTGCCAGCAGCTTAGGTGGGACAGGCTACGAGCAGTACTTC. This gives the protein CASSLGGTGYEQYF.

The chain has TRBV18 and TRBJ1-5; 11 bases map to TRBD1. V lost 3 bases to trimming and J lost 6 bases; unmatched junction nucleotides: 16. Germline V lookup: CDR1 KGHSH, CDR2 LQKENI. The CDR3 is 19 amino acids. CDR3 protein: CASSPANFGRGQGAQPQHF. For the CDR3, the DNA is TGTGCCAGCTCACCGGCAAACTTCGGGAGAGGACAGGGGGCTCAGCCCCAGCATTTT. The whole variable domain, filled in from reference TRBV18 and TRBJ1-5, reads NAGVMQNPRHLVRRRGQEARLRCSPMKGHSHVYWYRQLPEEGLKFMVYLQKENIIDESGMPKERFSAEFPKEGPSILRIQQVVRGDSAAYFCASSPANFGRGQGAQPQHFGDGTRLSIL.

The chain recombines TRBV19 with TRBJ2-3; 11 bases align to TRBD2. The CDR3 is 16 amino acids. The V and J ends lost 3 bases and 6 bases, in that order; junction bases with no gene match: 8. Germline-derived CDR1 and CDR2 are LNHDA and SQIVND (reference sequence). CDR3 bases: TGTGCCAGTAGTATGGGTCTAGCGGGGGGACCGGATACGCAGTATTTT. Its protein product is CASSMGLAGGPDTQYF. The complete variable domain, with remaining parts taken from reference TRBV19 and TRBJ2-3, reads DGGITQSPKYLFRKEGQNVTLSCEQNLNHDAMYWYRQDPGQGLRLIYYSQIVNDFQKGDIAEGYSVSREKKESFPLTVTSAQKNPTAFYLCASSMGLAGGPDTQYFGPGTRLTVL.

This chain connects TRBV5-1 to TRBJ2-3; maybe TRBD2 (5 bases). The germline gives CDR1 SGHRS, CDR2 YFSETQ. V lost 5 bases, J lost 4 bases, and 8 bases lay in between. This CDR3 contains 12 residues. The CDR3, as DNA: TGCGCCAGCAGAGAGGGCGCAGATACGCAGTATTTT. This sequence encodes CASREGADTQYF. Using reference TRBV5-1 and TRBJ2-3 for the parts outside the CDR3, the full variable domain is KAGVTQTPRYLIKTRGQQVTLSCSPISGHRSVSWYQQTPGQGLQFLFEYFSETQRNKGNFPGRFSGRQFSNSRSEMNVSTLELGDSALYLCASREGADTQYFGPGTRLTVL.

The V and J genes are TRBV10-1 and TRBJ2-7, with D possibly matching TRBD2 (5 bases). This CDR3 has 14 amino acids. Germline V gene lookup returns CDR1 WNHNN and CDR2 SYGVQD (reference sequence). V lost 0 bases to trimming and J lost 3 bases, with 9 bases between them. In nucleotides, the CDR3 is TGCGCCAGCAGTGAGTCCCCGGGGAGCTACGAGCAGTACTTC. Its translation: CASSESPGSYEQYF.

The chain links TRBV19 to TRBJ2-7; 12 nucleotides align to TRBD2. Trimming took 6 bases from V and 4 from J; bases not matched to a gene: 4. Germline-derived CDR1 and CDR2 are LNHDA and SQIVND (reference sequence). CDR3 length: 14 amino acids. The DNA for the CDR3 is TGTGCCAGTAGCGGACTAGCGGGAATGTACGAGCAGTACTTC. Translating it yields CASSGLAGMYEQYF.

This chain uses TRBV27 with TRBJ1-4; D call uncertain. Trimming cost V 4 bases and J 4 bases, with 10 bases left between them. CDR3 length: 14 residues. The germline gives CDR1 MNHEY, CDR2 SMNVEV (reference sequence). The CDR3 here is CASSSRRGNEKLFF. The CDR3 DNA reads TGTGCCAGCAGTTCCCGCCGGGGTAATGAAAAACTGTTTTTT.

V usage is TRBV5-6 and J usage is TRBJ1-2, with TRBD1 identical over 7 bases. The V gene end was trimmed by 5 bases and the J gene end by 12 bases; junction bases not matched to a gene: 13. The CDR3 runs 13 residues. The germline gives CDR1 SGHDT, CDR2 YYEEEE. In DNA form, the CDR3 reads TGTGCCAGCAGACGACAGGGAACTGTTCTTGACACCTTC. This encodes CASRRQGTVLDTF.

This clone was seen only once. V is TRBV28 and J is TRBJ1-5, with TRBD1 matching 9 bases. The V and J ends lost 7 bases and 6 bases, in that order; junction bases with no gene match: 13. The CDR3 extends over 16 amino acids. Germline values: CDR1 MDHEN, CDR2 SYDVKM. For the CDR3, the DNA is TGTGCCAGCACCGATCACCGGACAGGGGATCGTCAGCCCCAGCATTTT. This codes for CASTDHRTGDRQPQHF.

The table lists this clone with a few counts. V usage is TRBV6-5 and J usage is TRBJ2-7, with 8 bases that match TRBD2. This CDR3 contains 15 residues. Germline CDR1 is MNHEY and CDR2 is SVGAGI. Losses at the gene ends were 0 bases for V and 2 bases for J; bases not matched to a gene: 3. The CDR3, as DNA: TGTGCCAGCAGTTACTCGGCGGGAGGAGCCTACGAGCAGTACTTC. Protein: CASSYSAGGAYEQYF.

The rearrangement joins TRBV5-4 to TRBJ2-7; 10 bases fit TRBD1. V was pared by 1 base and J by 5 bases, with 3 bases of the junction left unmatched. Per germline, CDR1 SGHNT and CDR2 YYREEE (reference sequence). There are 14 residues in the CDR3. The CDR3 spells CASSLSGTGDEQYF. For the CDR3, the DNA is TGTGCCAGCAGCTTGTCTGGGACAGGGGACGAGCAGTACTTC.

In nucleotides, the CDR3 is TGTGCCACCAGCCCACGACAGAGCAGCACAGATACGCAGTATTTT. Its protein product is CATSPRQSSTDTQYF. This sequence joins TRBV15 and TRBJ2-3, with D perhaps TRBD1 (5 bases). V was shortened by 5 bases and J by 0 bases, with 12 bases between the two germline ends. The CDR3 consists of 15 residues. Germline CDR1 is LNHNV and CDR2 is YYDKDF (reference sequence). Complete variable domain (other parts from reference TRBV15 and TRBJ2-3): DAMVIQNPRYQVTQFGKPVTLSCSQTLNHNVMYWYQQKSSQAPKLLFHYYDKDFNNEADTPDNFQSRRPNTSFCFLDIRSPGLGDTAMYLCATSPRQSSTDTQYFGPGTRLTVL.

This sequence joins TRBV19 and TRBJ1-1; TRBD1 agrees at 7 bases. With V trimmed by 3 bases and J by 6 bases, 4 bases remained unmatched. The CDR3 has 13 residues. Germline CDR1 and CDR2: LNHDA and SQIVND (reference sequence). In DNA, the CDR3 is TGTGCCAGTAGTATCGACAGGGAAGCTGAAGCTTTCTTT. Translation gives CASSIDREAEAFF.

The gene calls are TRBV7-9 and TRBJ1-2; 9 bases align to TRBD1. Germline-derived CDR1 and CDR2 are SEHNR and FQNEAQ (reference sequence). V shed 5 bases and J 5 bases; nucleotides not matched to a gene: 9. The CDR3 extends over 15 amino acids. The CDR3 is CASSPTGGARYGYTF. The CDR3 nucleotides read TGTGCCAGCAGCCCAACAGGGGGCGCGCGGTATGGCTACACCTTC. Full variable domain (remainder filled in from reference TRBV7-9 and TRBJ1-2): DTGVSQNPRHKITKRGQNVTFRCDPISEHNRLYWYRQTLGQGPEFLTYFQNEAQLEKSRLLSDRFSAERPKGSFSTLEIQRTEQGDSAMYLCASSPTGGARYGYTFGSGTRLTVV.

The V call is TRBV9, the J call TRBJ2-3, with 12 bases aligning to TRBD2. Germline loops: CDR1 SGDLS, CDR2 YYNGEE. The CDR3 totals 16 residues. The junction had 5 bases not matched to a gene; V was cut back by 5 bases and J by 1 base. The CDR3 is CASSASGGAGTDTQYF. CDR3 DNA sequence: TGTGCCAGCAGTGCTAGCGGGGGGGCCGGCACAGATACGCAGTATTTT.

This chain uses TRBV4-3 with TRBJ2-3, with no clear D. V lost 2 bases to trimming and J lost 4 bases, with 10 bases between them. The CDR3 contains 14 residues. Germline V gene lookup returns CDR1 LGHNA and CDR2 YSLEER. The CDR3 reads CASSQLTTPDTQYF. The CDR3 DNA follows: TGCGCCAGCAGCCAATTAACTACCCCAGATACGCAGTATTTT.

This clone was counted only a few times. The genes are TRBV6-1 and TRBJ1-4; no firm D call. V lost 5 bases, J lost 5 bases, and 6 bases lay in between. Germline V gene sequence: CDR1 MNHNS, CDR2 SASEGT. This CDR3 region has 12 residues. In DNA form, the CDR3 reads TGTGCCAGCAGTATCCAGAATGAAAAACTGTTTTTT. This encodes CASSIQNEKLFF.

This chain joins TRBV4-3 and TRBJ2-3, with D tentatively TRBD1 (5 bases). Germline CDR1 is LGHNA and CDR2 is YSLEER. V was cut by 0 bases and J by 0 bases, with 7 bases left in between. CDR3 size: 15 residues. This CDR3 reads CASSQEQGSTDTQYF. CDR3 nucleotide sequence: TGCGCCAGCAGCCAAGAGCAGGGAAGCACAGATACGCAGTATTTT.

CDR3 nucleotides: TGCGCCAGCAGCTTTCGGGGGACTAGCACAGATACGCAGTATTTT. Its translation: CASSFRGTSTDTQYF. The rearrangement links TRBV5-1 to TRBJ2-3, with D perhaps TRBD2 (6 bases). In germline, CDR1 is SGHRS, CDR2 YFSETQ. V lost 2 bases and J lost 0, with 10 bases in between. The CDR3 is made up of 15 amino acids.

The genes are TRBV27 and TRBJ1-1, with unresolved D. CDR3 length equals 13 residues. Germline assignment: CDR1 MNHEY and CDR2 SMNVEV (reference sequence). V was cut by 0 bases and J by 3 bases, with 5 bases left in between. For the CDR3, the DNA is TGTGCCAGCAGTTTATCGATAGACACTGAAGCTTTCTTT. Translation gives CASSLSIDTEAFF.

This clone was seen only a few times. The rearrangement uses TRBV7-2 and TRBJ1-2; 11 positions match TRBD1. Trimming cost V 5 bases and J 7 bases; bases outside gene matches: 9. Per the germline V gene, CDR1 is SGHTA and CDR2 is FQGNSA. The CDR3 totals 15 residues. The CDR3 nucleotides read TGTGCCAGCAGCACCCACGGGACAGGGGGTGGTGGCTACACCTTC. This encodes CASSTHGTGGGGYTF.

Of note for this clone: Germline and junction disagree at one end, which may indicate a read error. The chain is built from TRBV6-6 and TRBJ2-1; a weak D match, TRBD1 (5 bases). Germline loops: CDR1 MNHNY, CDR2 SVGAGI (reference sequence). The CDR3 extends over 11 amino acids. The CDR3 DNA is TGTGCCGTAGGGGTTCCCCAGTACGTGGTCTTC. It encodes CAVGVPQYVVF.

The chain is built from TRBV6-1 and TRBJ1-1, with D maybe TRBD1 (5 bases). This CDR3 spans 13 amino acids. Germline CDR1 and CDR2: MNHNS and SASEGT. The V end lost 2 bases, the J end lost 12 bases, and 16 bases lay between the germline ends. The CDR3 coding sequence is TGTGCCAGCAGTGAACAAAGCAGGGTATTAACTTTCTTT. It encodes CASSEQSRVLTFF.

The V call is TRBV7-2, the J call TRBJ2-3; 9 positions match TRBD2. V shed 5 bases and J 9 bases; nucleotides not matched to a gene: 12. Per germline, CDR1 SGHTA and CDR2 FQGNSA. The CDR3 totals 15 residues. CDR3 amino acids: CASSPQRGAPGTQYF. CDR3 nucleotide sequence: TGTGCCAGCAGCCCCCAGCGGGGGGCCCCGGGGACGCAGTATTTT.

CDR3 nucleotides: TGTGCCAGCAGTTTAGGGAGGGGTCAGCCCCAGCATTTT. Its protein product is CASSLGRGQPQHF. The chain uses TRBV28 and TRBJ1-5; TRBD1 is a possible D gene (5 bases). This CDR3 is 13 amino acids long. CDR1 is MDHEN, CDR2 SYDVKM, per germline. Trimming removed 2 bases at V and 6 bases at J, with 8 bases between.

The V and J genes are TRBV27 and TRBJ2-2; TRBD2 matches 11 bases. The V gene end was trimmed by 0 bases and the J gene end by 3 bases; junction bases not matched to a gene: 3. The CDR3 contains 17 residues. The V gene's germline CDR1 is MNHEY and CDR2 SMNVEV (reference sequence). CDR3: CASSLSKLAGDTGELFF. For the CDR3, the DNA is TGTGCCAGCAGTTTATCGAAACTAGCGGGAGACACCGGGGAGCTGTTTTTT.